The rows below give T cell receptor beta chains drawn from one sample of a study of blood T cell repertoires in COVID-19. The table came from immunoSEQ multiplex PCR; TCRdb's copy has only in-frame clones and leaves some out. Here the sample spans around 700,000 clones, around 89% being singletons. Sequencing was performed on peripheral blood. The receptor set was obtained from a woman aged 18-30 years with acute or convalescent COVID-19. Both conserved end residues are trimmed from each CDR3. D genes are given only for firm matches.

V gene	D gene	CDR3 protein
TRBV27	NA	ASSHNPQGAGEAGYT
TRBV12-3/TRBV12-4	NA	ASSLVAGGYT
TRBV2	TRBD1	ASSDSLTGGESYT
TRBV24-1	TRBD1	ATSSSGRTGGLEDTQY
TRBV5-1	NA	ASSLAPQVRSPLH
TRBV3-1/TRBV3-2	NA	ASSLRQGYT
TRBV6-2/TRBV6-3	NA	ASSRTREKLYGYT
TRBV25-1	TRBD1	ASSEYLGQGASNEKLF
TRBV7-9	TRBD2	ASSPRGERREIGELF
TRBV4-1	TRBD1	ASSPGTGGLYNEQF
TRBV5-5	NA	ASSPSHGEQY
TRBV7-9	TRBD1	ASRYQGGTEAF
TRBV9	TRBD1	ASSAQGAPNTEAF
TRBV21-1	NA	ASSHSSYEQY
TRBV5-1	NA	ASSGHIQNEQF
TRBV24-1	TRBD1	ATSGPRTGTRTEYEQY
TRBV2	TRBD1	ASSVGQDYGYT
TRBV5-6	NA	ASSLLGYTEAF
TRBV6-5	NA	ASSYGGARTYNEQF
TRBV7-3	NA	ASSLMLGRVYETWDEKLF
TRBV11-3	NA	ASSHTSDGRTNYGYT
TRBV4-1	NA	ASSQDLRGGRELF
TRBV5-6	NA	ASSLAMGANQPQH
TRBV5-5	NA	ASSLGTPTYEQY
TRBV4-3	NA	ASSQRAYSGDTQY
TRBV19	TRBD1	ASSGTGLGEKLF
TRBV24-1	NA	ATSVSGKGTDTQY
TRBV7-2	TRBD1	ASSLRSGQGATGELF
TRBV27	NA	ASRGRARGYIQY
TRBV5-1	TRBD2	ASSLVGTTRLAGSYNEQF
TRBV9	NA	ASSVREWGYT
TRBV27	NA	ASSRTFGQPQH
TRBV6-6	NA	ASSRVDTEAF
TRBV3-1/TRBV3-2	NA	ASSLTASNQPQH
TRBV6-5	NA	ASGTRSNQPQH
TRBV5-1	TRBD2	ASSQTGLAGGPGDTQY
TRBV19	TRBD1	ASNIPGTGNGEQY
TRBV5-1	NA	ASSLEGGGGTF
TRBV11-1	NA	ASSLARQGHGYT
TRBV5-1	NA	ASSLEGQGGQFQH
TRBV7-3	TRBD2	ASSLRAGVYNEQF
TRBV9	TRBD1	ASSAGTVQNTEAF
TRBV19	TRBD1	ASSPVEGQVSEQY
TRBV13	TRBD1	ASSDRGGNTIY
TRBV7-2	NA	ASSLRRGGTTDTQY
TRBV7-3	NA	ARLFGAQH
TRBV5-6	NA	ASTRARGTEAF
TRBV15	NA	ATSRDTSTIY
TRBV4-3	TRBD1	ASSQGVTGVRGYT
TRBV30	TRBD1	AWSLDRDNEKLF
TRBV30	NA	AWSVLSGAQETQY
TRBV19	NA	ASSIPGLPNEQF
TRBV9	NA	ASSGRRGDTQY
TRBV6-1	TRBD2	ASSGRLAASYNEQF
TRBV7-9	TRBD1	ASSLAPWTGVTSYGYT
TRBV7-2	NA	ASSFHGGTNEKLF
TRBV21-1	NA	ASSKERTNYGYT
TRBV12-3/TRBV12-4	TRBD1	ASSPSDRDGYT
TRBV6-5	NA	ASSWEVPVVAF